This T cell receptor beta chain is from a study of tissue T cells after allogeneic stem cell transplantation. Whole-study context: Four unmodified and three CD34-selected T-cell-depleted grafts went to graft-versus-host disease patients. Recipient PBMCs from before transplant existed for 4 or 5 GVHD patients.

Clones were read by immunoSEQ multiplex PCR, and TCRdb kept only the in-frame ones, dropping some. The sample holds about 43,000 clones, 80% to 95% seen once. Germline V gives CDR1 SGHTS, CDR2 YDEGEE. Trimming removed 0 bases from V and 6 bases from J, with 13 bases in between. The CDR3 extends over 15 amino acids. As for this clone: Its cognate antigen is unknown.

Overall study results and limits: Motif-based clustering found tissue-specific repertoire signatures shared across patients, though few clones were shared.

The sequences come from blood, collected before transplantation. The chain has TRBV5-8 and TRBJ1-5, with TRBD1 as a possible D gene (5 bases). The receptor comes from a woman aged 35-75 years who later had graft-versus-host disease after an allogeneic stem cell transplant. The CDR3 region is CASSLAGARAQPQHF. The DNA for the CDR3 is TGTGCCAGCAGCTTGGCCGGGGCCCGGGCTCAGCCCCAGCATTTT.